The next 3 T cell receptor beta chains were all read from a single sample in a study of blood T cell repertoires in COVID-19. The table came from immunoSEQ multiplex PCR; TCRdb's copy has only in-frame clones and leaves some out. The sample shows about 99,000 clones, more than 80% of them seen only once. Specimen: peripheral blood. These receptors all stem from a woman between 55 and 75 years old with acute or convalescent COVID-19.

This rearrangement joins TRBV5-1 to TRBJ2-3; D remains unclear. In germline, CDR1 is SGHRS, CDR2 YFSETQ. The CDR3 is 17 residues long. V lost 1 base, J lost 1 base, and 16 bases lay in between. Here the CDR3 reads CASSLRGGWSGTDTQYF. CDR3 bases: TGCGCCAGCAGCTTGCGCGGCGGCTGGAGCGGCACAGATACGCAGTATTTT.

In the case of this clone: This sample includes further DNA sequences coding for the same CDR3. The V call is TRBV3-1 (or the pseudogene TRBV3-2), the J call TRBJ1-1, with D hard to call. Germline V gene lookup returns CDR1 LGHDT and CDR2 YNNKEL (reference sequence). The CDR3 sequence is 12 residues long. Trimming removed 1 base at V and 5 bases at J, with 5 bases between. For the CDR3, the DNA is TGTGCCAGCAGCCAAGTAGATACTGAAGCTTTCTTT. As protein: CASSQVDTEAFF.

The V call is TRBV18, the J call TRBJ1-5; TRBD1 is a possible D gene (5 bases). The CDR3 extends over 14 amino acids. Germline-derived CDR1 and CDR2 are KGHSH and LQKENI. V gave up 5 bases and J gave up 5 bases, with 13 bases separating them. CDR3 protein: CASSAQGGDQPQHF. The CDR3 DNA is TGTGCCAGCTCAGCCCAGGGTGGCGATCAGCCCCAGCATTTT.